Listed below are T cell receptor beta chains from one sample, sequenced in a study of PD-1 blockade in classical Hodgkin lymphoma. The data were produced by immunoSEQ multiplex PCR, yet TCRdb's version contains in-frame clones alone and is incomplete. In the table there are approximately 12,000 clones, around four fifths of which are singletons. This specimen consisted of peripheral blood mononuclear cells (PBMCs), obtained at baseline. Every receptor here comes from a human donor with classical Hodgkin lymphoma. CDR3s include the opening cysteine and the closing phenylalanine or tryptophan. The order of the fields is CDR3 length, J gene, V gene, clone size, D gene, CDR3 protein, CDR3 DNA. The D gene is left open where the match is weak. Some rows mark clone size as missing; the rest say once, few, many or name a class of expanded clone.

>13|TRBJ2-5|TRBV11-3|.|.
CASSPRNQETQYF
TGTGCCAGCAGCCCTAGGAACCAAGAGACCCAGTACTTC
>16|TRBJ2-5|TRBV6-6|.|.
CASRKPLGRDQKTQYF
TGTGCCAGCAGAAAGCCCCTGGGACGGGACCAGAAGACCCAGTACTTC
>13|TRBJ2-5|TRBV27|few|.
CASSLTERETQYF
TGTGCCAGCAGTTTAACGGAGCGAGAGACCCAGTACTTC
>19|TRBJ2-1|TRBV19|.|TRBD2
CASSPGLAGGRSSYNEQFF
TGTGCCAGTAGTCCCGGACTAGCGGGGGGGCGGAGTTCCTACAATGAGCAGTTCTTC
>15|TRBJ1-1|TRBV5-1|.|.
CASSDQGWGTTEAFF
TGCGCCAGCAGCGATCAGGGTTGGGGGACCACTGAAGCTTTCTTT
>14|TRBJ2-7|TRBV7-2|.|TRBD2
CASNLGGPQYEQYF
TGTGCCAGCAACCTGGGAGGGCCACAGTACGAGCAGTACTTC
>14|TRBJ1-4|TRBV6-6|.|TRBD1
CASSYQGANEKLFF
TGTGCCAGCAGTTACCAGGGGGCTAATGAAAAACTGTTTTTT
>13|TRBJ2-3|TRBV19|.|.
CASSIQLTDTQYF
TGTGCCAGTAGTATACAGCTCACAGATACGCAGTATTTT
>14|TRBJ1-2|TRBV18|few|.
CASSPQQGGGGYTF
TGTGCCAGCTCACCTCAGCAGGGCGGTGGAGGCTACACCTTC
>14|TRBJ1-3|TRBV18|.|.
CASSPRLYENTIYF
TGTGCCAGCTCACCTCGGCTATACGAAAACACCATATATTTT
>14|TRBJ2-7|TRBV5-4|few|TRBD2
CASSLAGAAYEQYF
TGTGCCAGCAGCTTAGCGGGGGCCGCCTACGAGCAGTACTTC
>14|TRBJ2-3|TRBV7-6|few|.
CASSLGGLTDTQYF
TGTGCCAGCAGCTTAGGAGGCCTCACAGATACGCAGTATTTT
>15|TRBJ2-5|TRBV28|.|.
CASSLPDRLGETQYF
TGTGCCAGCAGTTTACCCGACAGGCTGGGAGAGACCCAGTACTTC
>15|TRBJ1-3|TRBV11-2|once|.
CASSLYGSSGNTIYF
TGTGCCAGCAGCTTATACGGGAGCTCTGGAAACACCATATATTTT
>16|TRBJ2-3|TRBV21-1|.|.
CASSKSNWGSTDTQYF
TGTGCCAGCAGCAAATCGAACTGGGGATCCACAGATACGCAGTATTTT
>13|TRBJ2-1|TRBV5-4|.|.
CASSLAAADEQFF
TGTGCCAGCAGCTTGGCCGCAGCAGACGAGCAGTTCTTC
>13|TRBJ2-7|TRBV29-1|.|.
CSEKGMGSYEQYF
TGCAGCGAGAAGGGTATGGGCTCCTACGAGCAGTACTTC
>11|TRBJ2-1|TRBV6-5|.|.
CASSYGGEQFF
TGTGCCAGCAGTTATGGAGGTGAGCAGTTCTTC
>12|TRBJ2-1|TRBV30|.|.
CAWRYSYNEQFF
TGTGCCTGGCGGTACTCCTACAATGAGCAGTTCTTC
>14|TRBJ2-4|TRBV7-2|once|.
CASSPTTGKNIQYF
TGTGCCAGCAGCCCCACTACAGGAAAAAACATTCAGTACTTC
>17|TRBJ2-7|TRBV7-9|.|.
CASSPLAGRILAYEQYF
TGTGCCAGCAGCCCTCTTGCCGGCCGTATCCTGGCCTACGAGCAGTACTTC
>14|TRBJ2-5|TRBV5-4|.|.
CASSLADTQETQYF
TGTGCCAGCAGCTTGGCGGACACTCAAGAGACCCAGTACTTC
>15|TRBJ2-7|TRBV2|.|TRBD2
CASSPGLAGPYEQYF
TGTGCCAGCAGTCCCGGACTAGCGGGGCCTTACGAGCAGTACTTC
>15|TRBJ1-3|TRBV7-9|.|.
CASSLASQTGNTIYF
TGTGCCAGCAGCTTAGCTTCACAGACGGGCAACACCATATATTTT
>14|TRBJ2-4|TRBV10-1|.|TRBD1
CASSESYRGGIQYF
TGCGCCAGCAGTGAGTCGTACAGGGGCGGCATTCAGTACTTC
>16|TRBJ2-7|TRBV12-5|.|TRBD1
CASGLGPGQWVLEQYF
TGTGCTAGTGGTTTGGGACCGGGACAGTGGGTTTTGGAGCAGTACTTC
>14|TRBJ1-1|TRBV6-5|once|.
CASSYSGLRGEAFF
TGTGCCAGCAGTTACTCAGGCTTGAGAGGTGAAGCTTTCTTT